Below are 5 T cell receptor beta chains sequenced from a single sample in a study of T cells expressing NK-cell markers. Reprocessing the 5' RACE reads, TCRdb reports a single entry for every CDR3 protein and omits DNA. The sample totals 3,000 to 3,500 distinct CDR3 sequences. Sequencing input: blood T cells: a sorted CD56 or NKG2C T cell subset, CD4+ or CD8+ T cells, or bulk PBMC T cells (not recorded which). The source is a woman aged 18-35 years in good health.

The chain employs TRBV20-1 and TRBJ2-7; TCRdb returns TRBD1, unconfirmable since there is no DNA. The CDR3 spans 15 residues. Germline V gives CDR1 DFQATT, CDR2 SNEGSKA (reference sequence). The CDR3 reads CSAKTDPDSSYEQYF.

This clonotype is called medium-sized based on its frequency. This chain connects TRBV6-4 to TRBJ2-3; TCRdb's D call, TRBD2, is unchecked because there is no DNA. The germline gives CDR1 MRHNA, CDR2 SNTAGT. This CDR3 has 16 amino acids. This chain's CDR3 is CASSGSSGSYPDTQYF.

The chain recombines TRBV6-4 with TRBJ2-1; TCRdb gives TRBD2 as the D gene, but with no DNA this cannot be confirmed. CDR3 length: 15 residues. The germline V gene encodes CDR1 MRHNA and CDR2 SNTAGT. The CDR3 here is CASSERLAGDSEQFF.

The V call is TRBV7-6, the J call TRBJ2-7; TCRdb reports TRBD1, a call that lacks DNA to check it against. The CDR3 extends over 14 amino acids. Germline CDR1 reads SGHVS; CDR2 reads FNYEAQ. The chain's CDR3 is CASSLVTGVREQYF.

The V call is TRBV20-1, the J call TRBJ2-1; TCRdb's D gene call, TRBD2, goes unchecked for lack of DNA. The CDR3 loop spans 15 amino acids. Germline V lookup: CDR1 DFQATT, CDR2 SNEGSKA (reference sequence). CDR3 region: CSASSPGLDHNEQFF.